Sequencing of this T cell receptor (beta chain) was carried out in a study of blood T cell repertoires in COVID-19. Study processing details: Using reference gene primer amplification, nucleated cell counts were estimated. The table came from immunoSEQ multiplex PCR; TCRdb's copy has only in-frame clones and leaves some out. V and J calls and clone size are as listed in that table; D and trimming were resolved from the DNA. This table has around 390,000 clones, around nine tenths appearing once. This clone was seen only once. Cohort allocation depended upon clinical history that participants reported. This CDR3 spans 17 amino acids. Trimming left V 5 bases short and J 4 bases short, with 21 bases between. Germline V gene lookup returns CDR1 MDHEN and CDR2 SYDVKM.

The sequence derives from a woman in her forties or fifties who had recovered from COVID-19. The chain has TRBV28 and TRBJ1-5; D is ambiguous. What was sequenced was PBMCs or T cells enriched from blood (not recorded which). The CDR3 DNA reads TGTGCCAGCAGTCCCCCGAGGGTGGCGATTCGAAATCAGCCCCAGCATTTT. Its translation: CASSPPRVAIRNQPQHF.